What follows describes a single T cell receptor (beta chain). TCRdb's table, derived via immunoSEQ multiplex PCR, lists solely in-frame clones and lacks some. The sample has tens of thousands of clones, about 88% seen once. The CDR3 length is 15 residues. Germline lookup yields CDR1 MNHEY and CDR2 SMNVEV (reference sequence). V lost 5 bases and J 0 bases, leaving 13 bases between the germline ends. The data originate from a study of control samples from healthy donors and cancer patients. This TCR was sampled from a woman in her 70s in good health. Sequences were obtained from blood. The rearrangement joins TRBV27 to TRBJ1-1, with unresolved D. The DNA for the CDR3 is TGTGCCAGCAGTCCTGGTGGAATTCTGAACACTGAAGCTTTCTTT. Translation: CASSPGGILNTEAFF.